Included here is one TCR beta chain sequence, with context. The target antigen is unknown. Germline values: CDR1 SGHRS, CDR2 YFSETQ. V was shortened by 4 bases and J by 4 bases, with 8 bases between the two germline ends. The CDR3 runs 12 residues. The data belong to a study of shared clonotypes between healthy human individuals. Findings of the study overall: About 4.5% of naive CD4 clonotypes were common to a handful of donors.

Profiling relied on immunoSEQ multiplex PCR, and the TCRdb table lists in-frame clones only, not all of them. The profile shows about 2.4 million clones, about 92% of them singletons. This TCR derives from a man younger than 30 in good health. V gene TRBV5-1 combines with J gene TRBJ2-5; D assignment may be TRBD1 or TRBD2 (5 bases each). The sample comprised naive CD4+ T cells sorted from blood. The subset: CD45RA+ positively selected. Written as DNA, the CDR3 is TGCGCCAGCAGCCGGGACGCAGAGACCCAGTACTTC. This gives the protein CASSRDAETQYF.